These T cell receptor beta chains were read from a single sample in a study of T-cell memory formation after mild COVID-19. TCRdb reprocessed the 5' RACE reads via MiXCR and lists one record per CDR3 protein. This table holds over 150,000 distinct CDR3 sequences, 10% to 15% found once. Sequences were obtained from PBMCs or a T cell subset sorted from them (not recorded which). These receptors all come from a man aged 18 to 30 who had mild COVID-19 (a few samples of this study predate the infection). Cell type and time point are not known. Each CDR3 is given with its conserved first and last residue. The D gene is left open where the match is weak. Clone sizes are given selectively: once, few, many, or a class where the clone is expanded.

D gene	V gene	clone size	J gene	CDR3 protein	CDR3 DNA
NA	TRBV10-3	NA	TRBJ2-7	CAISEDSYEQYF	TGTGCCATCAGCGAAGACTCCTACGAGCAGTACTTC
TRBD2	TRBV3-1	few	TRBJ2-2	CASSQELAANTGELFF	TGTGCCAGCAGCCAGGAACTAGCGGCGAACACCGGGGAGCTGTTTTTT
NA	TRBV6-5	NA	TRBJ1-2	CASSYSGRTASGYTF	TGTGCCAGCAGTTACTCGGGAAGGACAGCGAGTGGCTACACCTTC
NA	TRBV27	NA	TRBJ2-3	CASSFRSGGHRTDTQYF	TGTGCCAGCAGTTTTAGGTCGGGGGGCCATCGAACGGATACGCAGTATTTT
NA	TRBV11-2	NA	TRBJ1-6	CASSLDPSHSPLHF	TGTGCCAGCAGCTTAGATCCGAGCCATTCACCCCTCCACTTT
TRBD2	TRBV6-5	NA	TRBJ2-3	CASSLSGGLTDTQYF	TGTGCCAGCTCCCTGAGCGGGGGCCTCACAGATACGCAGTATTTT
NA	TRBV7-3	few	TRBJ2-5	CASSLSSGEETQYF	TGTGCCAGCAGCTTAAGCAGTGGAGAAGAGACCCAGTACTTC
NA	TRBV5-1	NA	TRBJ2-7	CASSLLRGSSYEQYF	TGCGCCAGCAGCTTGCTTCGGGGGAGCTCCTACGAGCAGTACTTC
NA	TRBV7-3	NA	TRBJ1-2	CASSPGGVDYGYTF	TGTGCCAGCAGCCCCGGGGGGGTTGACTATGGCTACACCTTC
NA	TRBV20-1	few	TRBJ1-4	CSAIRTANEKLFF	TGCAGTGCTATCCGGACAGCGAATGAAAAACTGTTTTTT
NA	TRBV7-3	few	TRBJ2-3	CASSLKGVGPGGRSDTQYF	TGTGCCAGCAGCTTAAAAGGGGTGGGGCCGGGGGGCCGTTCAGATACGCAGTATTTT
NA	TRBV6-1	few	TRBJ2-7	CASSESGGIAYEQYF	TGTGCCAGCAGTGAATCGGGGGGCATAGCGTACGAGCAGTACTTC
TRBD2	TRBV6-2/TRBV6-3	few	TRBJ2-5	CASSQKKGLAGPDQETQYF	TGTGCCAGCAGCCAAAAAAAGGGACTAGCGGGGCCGGACCAAGAGACCCAGTACTTC
NA	TRBV12-3/TRBV12-4	few	TRBJ2-2	CASSLRRDVLPGELFF	TGTGCCAGCAGTTTAAGAAGGGACGTTCTTCCTGGGGAGCTGTTTTTT
NA	TRBV5-1	few	TRBJ1-1	CASSLQTGAEAFF	TGCGCCAGCAGCTTACAGACAGGCGCTGAAGCTTTCTTT
NA	TRBV20-1	few	TRBJ1-1	CSARDPRAGEAEAFF	TGCAGTGCTAGAGATCCTAGGGCAGGGGAGGCTGAAGCTTTCTTT
NA	TRBV5-1	few	TRBJ1-3	CASSFETDPDSGNTIYF	TGCGCCAGCAGCTTCGAGACAGATCCTGACTCTGGAAACACCATATATTTT
TRBD1	TRBV12-3/TRBV12-4	NA	TRBJ1-5	CASSPREGGWGQPQHF	TGTGCCAGCAGTCCCCGGGAAGGGGGCTGGGGTCAGCCCCAGCATTTT
NA	TRBV12-3/TRBV12-4	few	TRBJ1-4	CASMEQGNEKLFF	TGTGCCAGCATGGAACAGGGAAATGAAAAACTGTTTTTT
NA	TRBV5-4	NA	TRBJ2-3	CASSLAAADTQYF	TGTGCCAGCAGCTTGGCCGCGGCGGATACGCAGTATTTT
NA	TRBV24-1	NA	TRBJ2-2	CATGRGYTGELFF	TGTGCCACCGGAAGGGGGTACACCGGGGAGCTGTTTTTT
NA	TRBV7-8	few	TRBJ1-4	CASSFDRRRELFF	TGTGCCAGCAGCTTTGATCGGCGGCGGGAATTGTTTTTT
NA	TRBV5-4	NA	TRBJ1-2	CASSLAELLGYGYTF	TGTGCCAGCAGCTTGGCCGAGCTCCTGGGCTATGGCTACACCTTC
NA	TRBV7-2	NA	TRBJ1-4	CASSSGPTGEKLFF	TGTGCCAGCAGCTCCGGGCCAACGGGTGAAAAACTGTTTTTT
NA	TRBV5-4	NA	TRBJ2-5	CASSLGNRQETQYF	TGTGCCAGCAGCTTAGGGAACAGGCAAGAGACCCAGTACTTC
NA	TRBV20-1	few	TRBJ2-1	CSAERPEGTSYNEQFF	TGCAGTGCCGAACGACCGGAGGGGACCTCCTACAATGAGCAGTTCTTC
TRBD2	TRBV7-2	NA	TRBJ2-3	CASSERERGTDTQYF	TGTGCCAGCAGCGAGCGGGAGAGGGGAACAGATACGCAGTATTTT
NA	TRBV3-1	NA	TRBJ2-3	CASSHGWRAGAQYF	TGTGCCAGCAGCCATGGCTGGCGAGCGGGCGCGCAGTATTTT
TRBD1	TRBV5-6	many	TRBJ1-2	CASSRYYRGPGYTF	TGTGCCAGCAGCAGATACTACAGGGGGCCTGGCTACACCTTC
NA	TRBV29-1	NA	TRBJ1-2	CSVEAVHYGYTF	TGCAGCGTTGAAGCAGTCCACTATGGCTACACCTTC
NA	TRBV5-4	few	TRBJ2-7	CASSSGTPIYEQYF	TGTGCCAGCAGCTCGGGGACACCAATCTACGAGCAGTACTTC
TRBD1	TRBV5-1	few	TRBJ2-3	CASSGGTGAGDTQYF	TGCGCCAGCAGCGGCGGGACAGGGGCGGGCGATACGCAGTATTTT
TRBD1	TRBV3-1	few	TRBJ1-3	CASSQQGAYGNTIYF	TGTGCCAGCAGCCAACAGGGGGCGTATGGAAACACCATATATTTT
NA	TRBV30	NA	TRBJ2-7	CAWSYPGFYEQYF	TGTGCCTGGAGCTACCCAGGGTTCTACGAGCAGTACTTC
NA	TRBV7-2	many	TRBJ2-5	CASSPAAALRETQYF	TGTGCCAGCAGCCCCGCGGCGGCTCTACGAGAGACCCAGTACTTC
NA	TRBV5-6	NA	TRBJ1-2	CASSLGLGYMYGYTF	TGTGCCAGCAGCTTGGGGTTAGGGTACATGTATGGCTACACCTTC
TRBD1	TRBV5-1	few	TRBJ2-3	CASSLAVTGGTDTQYF	TGCGCCAGCAGCTTGGCCGTGACAGGGGGCACAGATACGCAGTATTTT
NA	TRBV6-2/TRBV6-3	NA	TRBJ1-2	CASNAGGYNYGYTF	TGTGCCAGCAACGCGGGGGGTTATAACTATGGCTACACCTTC
NA	TRBV28	NA	TRBJ2-3	CASSGPGKGYF	TGTGCCAGCAGTGGGCCGGGAAAGGGGTATTTT
NA	TRBV12-3/TRBV12-4	few	TRBJ2-3	CASSQPGGFTDTQYF	TGTGCCAGCAGTCAACCAGGGGGGTTCACAGATACGCAGTATTTT
NA	TRBV4-2	few	TRBJ2-1	CASSQVGVSGSNEQFF	TGTGCCAGCAGCCAAGTGGGTGTAAGCGGTAGCAATGAGCAGTTCTTC
TRBD1	TRBV29-1	few	TRBJ2-3	CSATGGLTQYF	TGCAGCGCGACAGGGGGCCTTACGCAGTATTTT
TRBD1	TRBV5-1	NA	TRBJ2-5	CASSRRQGDQETQYF	TGCGCCAGCAGCCGGAGACAGGGCGACCAAGAGACCCAGTACTTC
TRBD1	TRBV12-3/TRBV12-4	NA	TRBJ1-2	CASSPTTGGNYGYTF	TGTGCCAGCAGCCCCACGACAGGGGGGAACTATGGCTACACCTTC